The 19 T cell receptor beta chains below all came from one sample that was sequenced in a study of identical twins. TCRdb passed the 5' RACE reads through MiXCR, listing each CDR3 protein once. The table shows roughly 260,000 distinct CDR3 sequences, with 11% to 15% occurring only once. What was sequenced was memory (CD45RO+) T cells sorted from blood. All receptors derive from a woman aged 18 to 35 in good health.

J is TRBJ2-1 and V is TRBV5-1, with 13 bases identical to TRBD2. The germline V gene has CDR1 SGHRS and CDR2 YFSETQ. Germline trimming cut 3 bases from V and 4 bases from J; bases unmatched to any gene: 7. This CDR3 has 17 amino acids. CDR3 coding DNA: TGCGCCAGCAGCTCCACCATGGGACTAGCGGGATACAATGAGCAGTTCTTC. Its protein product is CASSSTMGLAGYNEQFF.

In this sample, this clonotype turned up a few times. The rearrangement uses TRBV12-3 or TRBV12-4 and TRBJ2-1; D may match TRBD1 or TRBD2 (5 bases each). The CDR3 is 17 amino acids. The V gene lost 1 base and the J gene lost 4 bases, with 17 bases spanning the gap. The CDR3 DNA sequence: TGTGCCAGCAGTTTAGGAGGGGCGCGTGGTTATTACAATGAGCAGTTCTTC. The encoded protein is CASSLGGARGYYNEQFF.

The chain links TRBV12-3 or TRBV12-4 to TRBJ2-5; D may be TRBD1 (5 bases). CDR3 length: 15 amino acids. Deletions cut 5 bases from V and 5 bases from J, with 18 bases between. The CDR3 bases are TGTGCCAGCAGTGGGGCAGGACAATTCGTGGAGACCCAGTACTTC. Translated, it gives CASSGAGQFVETQYF.

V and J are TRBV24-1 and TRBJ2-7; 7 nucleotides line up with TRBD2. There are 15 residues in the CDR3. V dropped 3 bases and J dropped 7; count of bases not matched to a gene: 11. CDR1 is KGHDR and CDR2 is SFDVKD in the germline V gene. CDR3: CATSDPASGAGEQYF. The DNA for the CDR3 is TGTGCCACCAGTGATCCGGCCAGCGGGGCGGGTGAGCAGTACTTC.

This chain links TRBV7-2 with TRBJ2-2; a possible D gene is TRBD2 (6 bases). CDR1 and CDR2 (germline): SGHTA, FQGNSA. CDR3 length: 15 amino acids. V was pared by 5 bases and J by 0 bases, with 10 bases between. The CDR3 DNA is TGTGCCAGCAGCCTTAGCGGCGCGAACACCGGGGAGCTGTTTTTT. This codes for CASSLSGANTGELFF.

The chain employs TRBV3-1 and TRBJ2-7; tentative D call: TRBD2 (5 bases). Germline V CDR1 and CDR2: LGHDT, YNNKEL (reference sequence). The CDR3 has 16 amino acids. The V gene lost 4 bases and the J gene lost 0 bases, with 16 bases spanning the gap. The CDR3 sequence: CASSLPGGSGSYEQYF. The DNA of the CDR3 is TGTGCCAGCAGCCTCCCAGGCGGGTCGGGCTCCTACGAGCAGTACTTC.

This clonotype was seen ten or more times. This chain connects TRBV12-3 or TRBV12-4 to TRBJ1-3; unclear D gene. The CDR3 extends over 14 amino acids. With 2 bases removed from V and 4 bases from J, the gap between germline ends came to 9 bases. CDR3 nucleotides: TGTGCCAGCAGTTTACGGCAGACAGGAAACACCATATATTTT. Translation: CASSLRQTGNTIYF.

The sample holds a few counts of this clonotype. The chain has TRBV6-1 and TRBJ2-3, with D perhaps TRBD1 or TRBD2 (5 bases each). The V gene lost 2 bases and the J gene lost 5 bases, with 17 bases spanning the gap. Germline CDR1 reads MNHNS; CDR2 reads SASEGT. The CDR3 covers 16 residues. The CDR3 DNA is TGTGCCAGCAGTGAAAACCCGGGCCGGGGCCGAGATACGCAGTATTTT. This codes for CASSENPGRGRDTQYF.

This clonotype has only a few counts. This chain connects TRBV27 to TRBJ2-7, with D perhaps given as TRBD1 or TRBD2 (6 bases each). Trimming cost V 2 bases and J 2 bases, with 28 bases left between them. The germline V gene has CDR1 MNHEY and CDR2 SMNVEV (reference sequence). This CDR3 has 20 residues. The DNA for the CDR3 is TGTGCCAGCAGTTTAGTGGGGGCCGGGGCGGGGCGTCGAAGGACCTACGAGCAGTACTTC. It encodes CASSLVGAGAGRRRTYEQYF.

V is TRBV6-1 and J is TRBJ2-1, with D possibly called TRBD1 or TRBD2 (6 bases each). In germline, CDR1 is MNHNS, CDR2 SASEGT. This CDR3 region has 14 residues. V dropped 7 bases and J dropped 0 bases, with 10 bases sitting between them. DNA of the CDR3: TGTGCCAGCAAGGGGGGAAGCTCCTACAATGAGCAGTTCTTC. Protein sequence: CASKGGSSYNEQFF.

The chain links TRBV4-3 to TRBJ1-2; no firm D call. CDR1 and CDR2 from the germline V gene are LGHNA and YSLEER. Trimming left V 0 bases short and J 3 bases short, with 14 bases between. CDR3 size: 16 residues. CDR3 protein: CASSQDLGSSYYGYTF. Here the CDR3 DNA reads TGCGCCAGCAGCCAAGATCTTGGGTCCTCTTACTATGGCTACACCTTC.

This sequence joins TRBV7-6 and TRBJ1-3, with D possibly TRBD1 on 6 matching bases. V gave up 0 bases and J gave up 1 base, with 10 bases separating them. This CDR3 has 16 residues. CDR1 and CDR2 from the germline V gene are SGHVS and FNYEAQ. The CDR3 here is CASSLARGPSGNTIYF. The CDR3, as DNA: TGTGCCAGCAGCTTAGCGCGGGGGCCTTCTGGAAACACCATATATTTT.

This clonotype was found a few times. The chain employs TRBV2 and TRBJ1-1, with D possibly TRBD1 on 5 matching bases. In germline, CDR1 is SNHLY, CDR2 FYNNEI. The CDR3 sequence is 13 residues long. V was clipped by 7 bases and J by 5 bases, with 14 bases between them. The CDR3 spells CASMGPGLTEAFF. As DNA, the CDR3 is TGTGCCAGCATGGGGCCCGGGTTAACTGAAGCTTTCTTT.

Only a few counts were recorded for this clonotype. This chain's CDR3 is CASSLNTGVDEQFF. The CDR3 DNA sequence: TGCGCCAGCAGCTTGAACACAGGGGTTGATGAGCAGTTCTTC. The V call is TRBV5-1, the J call TRBJ2-1, with TRBD1 identical over 7 bases. The CDR3 loop spans 14 amino acids. V shed 1 base, J shed 8 bases, and the junction held 6 bases outside the gene matches. Germline V gene sequence: CDR1 SGHRS, CDR2 YFSETQ. Together with reference TRBV5-1 and TRBJ2-1, the CDR3 gives the full variable domain: KAGVTQTPRYLIKTRGQQVTLSCSPISGHRSVSWYQQTPGQGLQFLFEYFSETQRNKGNFPGRFSGRQFSNSRSEMNVSTLELGDSALYLCASSLNTGVDEQFFGPGTRLTVL.

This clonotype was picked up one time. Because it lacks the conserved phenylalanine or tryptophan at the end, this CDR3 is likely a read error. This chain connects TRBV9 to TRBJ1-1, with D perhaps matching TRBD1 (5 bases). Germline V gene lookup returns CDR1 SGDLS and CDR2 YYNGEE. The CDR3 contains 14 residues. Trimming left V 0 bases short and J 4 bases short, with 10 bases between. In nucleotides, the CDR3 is TGTGCCAGCAGCGTAGACGGGGCAGGCACTGAAGCTTTCATT. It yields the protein CASSVDGAGTEAFI.

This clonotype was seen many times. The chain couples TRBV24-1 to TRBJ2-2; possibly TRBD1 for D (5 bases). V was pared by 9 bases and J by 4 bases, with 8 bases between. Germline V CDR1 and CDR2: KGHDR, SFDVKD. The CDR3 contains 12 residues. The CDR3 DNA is TGTGCCACCGGACACAGCACCGGGGAGCTGTTTTTT. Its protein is CATGHSTGELFF.

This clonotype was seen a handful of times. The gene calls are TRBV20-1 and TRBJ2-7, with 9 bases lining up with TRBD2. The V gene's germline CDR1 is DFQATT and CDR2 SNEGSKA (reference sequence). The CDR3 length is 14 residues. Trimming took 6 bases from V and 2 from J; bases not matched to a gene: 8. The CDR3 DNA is TGCAGTGCCACAAAGCGGGAGGTCCCCTACGAGCAGTACTTC. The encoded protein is CSATKREVPYEQYF.

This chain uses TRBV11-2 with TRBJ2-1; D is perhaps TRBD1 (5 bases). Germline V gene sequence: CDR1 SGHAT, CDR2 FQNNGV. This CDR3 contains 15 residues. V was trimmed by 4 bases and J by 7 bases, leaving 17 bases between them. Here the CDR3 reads CASSWPETAINEQFF. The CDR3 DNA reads TGTGCCAGCAGCTGGCCCGAGACAGCGATTAATGAGCAGTTCTTC. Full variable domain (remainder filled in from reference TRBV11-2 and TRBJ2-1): EAGVAQSPRYKIIEKRQSVAFWCNPISGHATLYWYQQILGQGPKLLIQFQNNGVVDDSQLPKDRFSAERLKGVDSTLKIQPAKLEDSAVYLCASSWPETAINEQFFGPGTRLTVL.

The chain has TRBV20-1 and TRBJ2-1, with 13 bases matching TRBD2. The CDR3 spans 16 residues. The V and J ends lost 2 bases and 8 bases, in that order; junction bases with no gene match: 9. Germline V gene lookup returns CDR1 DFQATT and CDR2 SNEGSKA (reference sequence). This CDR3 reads CSARPETSGRMDEQFF. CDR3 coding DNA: TGCAGTGCTAGACCGGAGACTAGCGGGAGGATGGATGAGCAGTTCTTC.